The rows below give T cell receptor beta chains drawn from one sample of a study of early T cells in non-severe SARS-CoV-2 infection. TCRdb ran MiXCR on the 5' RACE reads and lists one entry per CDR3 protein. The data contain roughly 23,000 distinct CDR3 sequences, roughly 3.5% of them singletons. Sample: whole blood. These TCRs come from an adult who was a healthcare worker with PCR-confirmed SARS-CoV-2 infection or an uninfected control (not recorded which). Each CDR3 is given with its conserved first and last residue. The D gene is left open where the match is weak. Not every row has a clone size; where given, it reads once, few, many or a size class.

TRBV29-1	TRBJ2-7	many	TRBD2	TGCAGCGTTGAGGGGACTAGCGGATCCTACGAGCAGTACTTC	CSVEGTSGSYEQYF
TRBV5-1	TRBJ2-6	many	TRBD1	TGCGCCAGCAGCGTGGGACAGGGGGGCAACGTCCTGACTTTC	CASSVGQGGNVLTF
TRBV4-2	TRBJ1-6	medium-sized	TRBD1	TGTGCCAGCAGCCGTCATGGACAGGGAAGTAATTCACCCCTCCACTTT	CASSRHGQGSNSPLHF
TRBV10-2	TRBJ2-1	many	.	TGCGCCAGCAATCTTCCGGGACTTCTCAATGAGCAGTTCTTC	CASNLPGLLNEQFF
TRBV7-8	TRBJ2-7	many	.	TGTGCCAGCAGCTTAGCGAGGACAAAAAACGAGCAGTACTTC	CASSLARTKNEQYF
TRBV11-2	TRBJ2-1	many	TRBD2	TGTGCCAGCAGCTTAGCCGGGACTAGCAAACATGAGCAGTTCTTC	CASSLAGTSKHEQFF
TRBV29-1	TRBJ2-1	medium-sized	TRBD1	TGCAGCGTTGAAGCGAGGGACAGTGAGCAGTTCTTC	CSVEARDSEQFF
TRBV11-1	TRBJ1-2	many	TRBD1	TGTGCCAGCAGCTTAACAGGGGGCGCCCCTGGCTACACCTTC	CASSLTGGAPGYTF
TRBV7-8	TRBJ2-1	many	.	TGTGCCAGCAGCTCCTCTAGCGCCAACTACAATGAGCAGTTCTTC	CASSSSSANYNEQFF
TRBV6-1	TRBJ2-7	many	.	TGTGCCAGCAGTGCCCAACAGCTATCCTACGAGCAGTACTTC	CASSAQQLSYEQYF
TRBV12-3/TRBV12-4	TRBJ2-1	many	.	TGTGCCAGCAGTTTCGGCAGGCCCTTCTCCTACAATGAGCAGTTCTTC	CASSFGRPFSYNEQFF
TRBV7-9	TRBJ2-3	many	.	TGTGCCAGCAGTCCCGAGCGCACAGATACGCAGTATTTT	CASSPERTDTQYF
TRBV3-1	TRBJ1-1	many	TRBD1	TGTGCCAGCAGCAAACTGACAGGGGACACTGAAGCTTTCTTT	CASSKLTGDTEAFF
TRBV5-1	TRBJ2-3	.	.	TGCGCCAGCAGCAACAGGGTGTACACAGATACGCAGTATTTT	CASSNRVYTDTQYF
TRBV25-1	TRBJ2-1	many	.	TGTGCCAGCAGTGACGGGGTCTCCTACAATGAGCAGTTCTTC	CASSDGVSYNEQFF
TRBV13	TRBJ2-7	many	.	TGTGCCAGCAGCTCAAACAGGGTCTCCTACGAGCAGTACTTC	CASSSNRVSYEQYF
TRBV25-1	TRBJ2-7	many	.	TGTGCCAGCAGTGAATCCCGTGACAGTAACTACGAGCAGTACTTC	CASSESRDSNYEQYF
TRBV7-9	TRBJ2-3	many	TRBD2	TGTGCCAGCAGCTTCCAGCGGGGGCGCACAGATACGCAGTATTTT	CASSFQRGRTDTQYF
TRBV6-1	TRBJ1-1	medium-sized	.	TGTGCCAGCAGTGAAGAGGCCGCCTCAATGAACACTGAAGCTTTCTTT	CASSEEAASMNTEAFF